This is a list of T cell receptor beta chains from one sample in a study of blood T cell repertoires in COVID-19. Libraries were prepared by immunoSEQ multiplex PCR; TCRdb keeps only in-frame clonotypes and omits some of them. The data hold approximately 67,000 clones, with around 88% observed a single time. Sequencing was performed on peripheral blood. These receptors were collected from a woman older than 75 with acute or convalescent COVID-19. CDR3s include the opening cysteine and the closing phenylalanine or tryptophan. Each record gives: J gene, V gene, CDR3 protein.

TRBJ2-6 TRBV19 CASSAGTSGRSGANVLTF
TRBJ1-4 TRBV6-6 CASRPLRGATNEKLFF
TRBJ1-1 TRBV18 CASSPDDRSAFF
TRBJ2-1 TRBV24-1 CATSDPIGDRYNEQFF
TRBJ1-1 TRBV18 CASSSTGGDTEAFF
TRBJ1-2 TRBV6-5 CASRKDGQGNGYTF
TRBJ1-4 TRBV6-6 CASSLTTGSTEKLFF
TRBJ2-2 TRBV30 CAWSPYRGVGELFF
TRBJ1-5 TRBV7-2 CASSLTGVGNQPQHF
TRBJ2-1 TRBV28 CASSLPGTGEHEQFF
TRBJ2-2 TRBV7-6 CASSLGGAGELFF
TRBJ2-7 TRBV11-3 CASSLNWASINEQYF
TRBJ1-6 TRBV7-2 CASSITGGNNSPLHF
TRBJ1-5 TRBV19 CASSLRTGNQPQHF
TRBJ2-7 TRBV7-2 CASSPGSRQGHREQYF
TRBJ1-2 TRBV19 CASSTVDYGYTF
TRBJ1-2 TRBV5-1 CATRGGDYGYTF
TRBJ1-3 TRBV3-1/TRBV3-2 CASSRGTAGNTIYF
TRBJ2-2 TRBV5-4 CASSAGQGKTGELFF
TRBJ2-4 TRBV29-1 CSVESSGKNIQYF
TRBJ1-6 TRBV28 CASGRGWSPLHF
TRBJ1-1 TRBV29-1 CSVDEQRGTNTEAFF
TRBJ1-2 TRBV7-2 CASSLETGNYGYTF
TRBJ1-2 TRBV10-3 CAISESGQGVSGYTF
TRBJ2-7 TRBV4-3 CASSQGVSGVLEQYF
TRBJ2-7 TRBV10-1 CASSVWGRPYEQYF
TRBJ2-7 TRBV9 CASSARDIAYEQYF
TRBJ1-1 TRBV19 CASTGSTLNTEAFF
TRBJ2-1 TRBV27 CASRIQSDTKQFF
TRBJ1-2 TRBV29-1 CSVDRAGFLDGYTF
TRBJ2-1 TRBV7-9 CASSQGQQFSYNEQFF
TRBJ2-5 TRBV7-2 CASSSRGLAGGPPQYF
TRBJ2-7 TRBV28 CASSIQGGDYEQYF
TRBJ2-1 TRBV25-1 CASSESGVPGNEQFF
TRBJ2-7 TRBV28 CASRGGGTGDYEQYF
TRBJ1-1 TRBV5-1 CASSLEGALQAFF
TRBJ1-1 TRBV12-3/TRBV12-4 CASSWDRSTEAFF
TRBJ2-7 TRBV7-2 CASSLGTPGVYEQYF
TRBJ2-7 TRBV5-1 CASSPPGLAGGREQYF
TRBJ2-7 TRBV5-6 CASSSVTGALNEQYF
TRBJ2-7 TRBV24-1 CATSDRIWRYEQYF
TRBJ2-1 TRBV30 CAWKSASSYNEQFF
TRBJ1-1 TRBV29-1 CSLGVFRDTEAFF
TRBJ1-5 TRBV28 CASSLWGEGYHKPQHF
TRBJ2-7 TRBV3-1/TRBV3-2 CATSPLAGDEQYF
TRBJ1-5 TRBV28 CASSRDSLQSQHF
TRBJ1-1 TRBV7-9 CASSLRGNTEAFF
TRBJ1-4 TRBV20-1 CSASAGDRVDEKLFF
TRBJ1-1 TRBV7-9 CASSAWAGTEAFF
TRBJ2-7 TRBV18 CASSRAPGLGYEQYF